This T cell receptor (beta chain) was sequenced for a study of T cell repertoires in ileal Crohn's disease. The length of the CDR3 is 16 residues. V was pared by 3 bases and J by 4 bases, with 11 bases of the junction left unmatched. CDR1 and CDR2 (germline): SGHAT, FQNNGV. General study points: All patients with clonality above 26.8% had endoscopic recurrence.

The protocol was immunoSEQ multiplex PCR, while the TCRdb copy is restricted to in-frame clones and leaves out a portion. The sample shows fewer than 5,000 clones, about 80% of them seen only once. Note on this clone: The antigen is not known.

The chain uses TRBV11-2 and TRBJ1-2, with 7 nucleotides matching TRBD1. This receptor was identified in an adult with Crohn's disease. The material sequenced was ileal tissue. The CDR3 DNA reads as TGTGCCAGCAGCTTTGAGACAGGGCTTACCCCCTATGGCTACACCTTC. Its translation: CASSFETGLTPYGYTF.